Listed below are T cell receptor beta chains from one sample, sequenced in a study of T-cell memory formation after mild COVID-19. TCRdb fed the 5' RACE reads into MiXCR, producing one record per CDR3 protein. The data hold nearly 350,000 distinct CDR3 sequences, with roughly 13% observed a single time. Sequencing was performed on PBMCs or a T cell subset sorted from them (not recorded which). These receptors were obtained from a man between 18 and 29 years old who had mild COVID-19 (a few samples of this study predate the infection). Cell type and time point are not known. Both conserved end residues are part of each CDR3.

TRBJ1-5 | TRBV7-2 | CASSLQGGRNQPQHF
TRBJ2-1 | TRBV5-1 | CASSPPGRHNEQFF
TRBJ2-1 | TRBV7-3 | CASKTGTGGGEQFF
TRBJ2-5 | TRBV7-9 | CASRPQDTQETQYF
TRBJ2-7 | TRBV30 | CAWDRGPYEQYF
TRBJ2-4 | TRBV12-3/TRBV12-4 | CASSLIATGAKNIQYF
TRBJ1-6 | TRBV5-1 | CASREGADYNSPLHF
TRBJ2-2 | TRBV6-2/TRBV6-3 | CASRHGRTGELFF
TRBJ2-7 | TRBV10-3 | CAISGTGSYEQYF
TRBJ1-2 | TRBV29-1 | CSVEEGRIYGYTF
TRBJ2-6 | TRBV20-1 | CSPQGTGANVLTF
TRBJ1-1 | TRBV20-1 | CSARSGDTEAFF
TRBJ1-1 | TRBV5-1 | CASSPGTYSLEAFF
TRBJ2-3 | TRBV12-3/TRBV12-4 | CASSRIAGGANTQYF
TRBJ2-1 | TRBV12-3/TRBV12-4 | CASRTSLNEQFF
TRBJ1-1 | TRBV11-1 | CASSLTTAEAFF
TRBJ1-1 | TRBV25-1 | CASTQTGLGSSAFF
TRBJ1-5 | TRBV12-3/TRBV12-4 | CASSSDRGEGQPQHF
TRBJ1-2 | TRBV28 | CASSHPRGYTF
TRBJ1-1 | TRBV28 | CASSYGTVNTEAFF
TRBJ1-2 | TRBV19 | CASSIWAVDGYTF
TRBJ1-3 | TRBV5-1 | CASSLGSTGNTIYF
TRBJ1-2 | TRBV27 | CATGLGGQGYTF
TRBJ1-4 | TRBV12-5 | CASGLVRPQGMEKLFF
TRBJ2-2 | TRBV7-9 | CASTLGQGVDTGELFF
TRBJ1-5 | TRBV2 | CASSERDSNQPQHF
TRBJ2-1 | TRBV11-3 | CASSLDQGGSGAYNEQFF
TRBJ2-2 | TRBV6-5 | CASSIGREFGELFF